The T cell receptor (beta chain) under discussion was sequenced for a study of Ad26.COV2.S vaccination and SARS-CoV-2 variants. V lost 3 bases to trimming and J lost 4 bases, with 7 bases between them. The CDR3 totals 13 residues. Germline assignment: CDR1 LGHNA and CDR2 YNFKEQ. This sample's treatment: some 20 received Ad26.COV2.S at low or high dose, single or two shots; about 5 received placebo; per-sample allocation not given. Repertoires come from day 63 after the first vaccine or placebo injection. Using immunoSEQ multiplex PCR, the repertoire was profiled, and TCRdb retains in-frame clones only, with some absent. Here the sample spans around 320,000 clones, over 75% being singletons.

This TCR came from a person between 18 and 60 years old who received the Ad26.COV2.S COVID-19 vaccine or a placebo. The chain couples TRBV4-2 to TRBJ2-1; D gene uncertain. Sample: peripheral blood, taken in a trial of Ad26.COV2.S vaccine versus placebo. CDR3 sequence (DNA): TGTGCCAGCAGCCACGATGAATACAATGAGCAGTTCTTC. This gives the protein CASSHDEYNEQFF.